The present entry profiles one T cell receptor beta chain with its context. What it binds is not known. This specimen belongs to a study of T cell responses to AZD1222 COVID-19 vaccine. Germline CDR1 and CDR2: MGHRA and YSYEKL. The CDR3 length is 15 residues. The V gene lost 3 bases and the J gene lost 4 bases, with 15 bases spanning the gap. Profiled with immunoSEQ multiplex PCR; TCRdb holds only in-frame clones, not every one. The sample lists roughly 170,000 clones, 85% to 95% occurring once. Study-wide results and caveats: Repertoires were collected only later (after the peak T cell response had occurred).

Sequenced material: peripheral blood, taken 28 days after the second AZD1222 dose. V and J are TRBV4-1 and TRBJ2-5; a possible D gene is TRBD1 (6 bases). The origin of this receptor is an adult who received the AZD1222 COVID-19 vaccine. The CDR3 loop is CASSQEKQGPETQYF. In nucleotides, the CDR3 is TGCGCCAGCAGCCAGGAGAAACAGGGCCCAGAGACCCAGTACTTC.